This T cell receptor (beta chain) was sequenced in a study of neurological immune-mediated disorders. Germline V CDR1 and CDR2: MNHEY, SMNVEV (reference sequence). The V segment lost 7 bases and the J segment 2 bases; nucleotides outside the gene matches: 9. This CDR3 region has 15 residues. The team produced cDNA through 5'RACE using 10-nucleotide random UMIs. Over 170 million TCR-beta sequences from 15-18 subjects came out of each sequencing run. TCRdb fed the 5' RACE reads into MiXCR, producing one record per CDR3 protein. The table records tens of thousands of distinct CDR3 sequences, around 5% of them present only once. This clonotype was recorded at least ten times. The unsorted libraries were made from 2 million PBMCs kept at -80 C.

The sample was PBMCs. The TCR sequence derives from a man aged 18 to 29 with multiple sclerosis. The V and J genes are TRBV27 and TRBJ2-7, with 9 bases that match TRBD2. The CDR3 protein is CASNDPGLATYEQYF. The CDR3 nucleotides read TGTGCCAGCAATGACCCGGGACTAGCCACCTACGAGCAGTACTTC.